What follows is one T cell receptor (beta chain) and its context. Repertoires were generated with immunoSEQ multiplex PCR, while TCRdb's copy carries only in-frame clones and drops some. The sample consists of fewer than 350,000 clones, about nine tenths of them appearing once. Germline V gene sequence: CDR1 SGHTA, CDR2 FQGTGA. The CDR3 spans 17 residues. The V gene end was trimmed by 1 base and the J gene end by 5 bases; junction bases not matched to a gene: 11. These data originate in a study of blood T cell repertoires in COVID-19. In the study overall: Samples came from the United States, Italy and Spain, spanning acute and convalescent COVID-19. PBMCs, B-cell-depleted T cells, or T cells were the source of the cDNA or gDNA that made up the material.

V gene TRBV7-3 combines with J gene TRBJ2-1, with TRBD2 matching over 7 bases. The clonotype comes from a woman between 40 and 50 years old with acute COVID-19. What was sequenced was PBMCs or T cells enriched from blood (not recorded which). DNA of the CDR3: TGTGCCAGCAGCTTAAACGGGGCTAGCGGAGGTGACAATGAGCAGTTCTTC. Translated, it gives CASSLNGASGGDNEQFF.